A selection of T cell receptor beta chains follows, all from one sample in a study of OX40 agonist ivuxolimab in advanced cancers. The method was immunoSEQ multiplex PCR; TCRdb's version includes in-frame clones alone and lacks a portion of them. The sample includes approximately 80,000 clones, around nine tenths of them seen just once. The material was CD4+ or CD8+ T cells sorted from blood, obtained in a trial of the OX40 agonist ivuxolimab. The origin of the receptors is an adult with an advanced solid tumor such as melanoma, head and neck, liver or kidney cancer. Each CDR3 is given without its conserved first and last residue. The order of the fields is V gene, D gene, J gene, CDR3 protein. A D gene is named only where the DNA matches it firmly.

v_call: TRBV30
d_call: TRBD1
j_call: TRBJ1-2
cdr3_aa: AWRIAGGVYGYT

v_call: TRBV5-1
d_call: .
j_call: TRBJ1-2
cdr3_aa: ASSEGLIYGYT

v_call: TRBV15
d_call: .
j_call: TRBJ2-5
cdr3_aa: ATSTPVSETQY

v_call: TRBV7-2
d_call: TRBD2
j_call: TRBJ2-1
cdr3_aa: ASSFLTSGSLNEQF

v_call: TRBV25-1
d_call: .
j_call: TRBJ1-6
cdr3_aa: ASSAGTHNINPLH

v_call: TRBV25-1
d_call: .
j_call: TRBJ2-2
cdr3_aa: ASRGGGNTGELF

v_call: TRBV11-3
d_call: .
j_call: TRBJ1-1
cdr3_aa: ASSSGALNTEAF

v_call: TRBV6-1
d_call: .
j_call: TRBJ1-1
cdr3_aa: ASSEALGYPRTEAF

v_call: TRBV4-1
d_call: .
j_call: TRBJ2-7
cdr3_aa: ASSQDFAGRMYEQY

v_call: TRBV5-1
d_call: .
j_call: TRBJ2-7
cdr3_aa: ASSTETGIYEQY

v_call: TRBV7-9
d_call: .
j_call: TRBJ2-1
cdr3_aa: ASSSYPGPPYNEQF